This T cell receptor beta chain was sequenced for a study of blood T cell repertoires in COVID-19. Data came from immunoSEQ multiplex PCR; TCRdb stores just in-frame clones and leaves some out. The sample records about 200,000 clones, 82% being singletons. Between the trimmed V and J ends, which lost 5 bases and 6 bases, there was a span of 15 bases. Per the germline V gene, CDR1 is SGHTA and CDR2 is FQGNSA. CDR3 length: 14 residues. The chain employs TRBV7-2 and TRBJ2-3, with D perhaps matching TRBD2 (6 bases). Sequencing was carried out using peripheral blood. This clonotype was obtained from a woman in her sixties or seventies with COVID-19, enrolled during active disease. CDR3 in amino acids: CASSRDLGTDTQYF. In nucleotides, the CDR3 is TGTGCCAGCAGCCGGGACTTAGGTACGGATACGCAGTATTTT.